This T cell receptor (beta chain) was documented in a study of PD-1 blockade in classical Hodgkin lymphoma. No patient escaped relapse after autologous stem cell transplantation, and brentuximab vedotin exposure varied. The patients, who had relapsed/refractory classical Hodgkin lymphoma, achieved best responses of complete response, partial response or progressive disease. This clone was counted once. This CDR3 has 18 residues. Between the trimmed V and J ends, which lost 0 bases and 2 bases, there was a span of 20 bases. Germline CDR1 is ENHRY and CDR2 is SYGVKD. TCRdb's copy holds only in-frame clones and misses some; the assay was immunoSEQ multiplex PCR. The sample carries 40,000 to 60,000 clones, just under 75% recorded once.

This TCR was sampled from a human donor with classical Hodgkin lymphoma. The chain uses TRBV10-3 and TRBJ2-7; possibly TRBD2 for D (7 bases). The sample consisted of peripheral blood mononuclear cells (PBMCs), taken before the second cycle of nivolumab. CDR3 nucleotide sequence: TGTGCCATCAGTGAGTCGAACGGGGGGCTACGGACGACCTACGAGCAGTACTTC. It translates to CAISESNGGLRTTYEQYF.